Sequencing of this T cell receptor (beta chain) was carried out in a study of cytomegalovirus exposure and HLA in healthy donors. Study overall: One earlier analysis, a look at 180 million or so T cells, found more than 100 million unique TCR beta sequences. Study results and limitations: A prior analysis recorded that most TCR beta V segments were productive about 87% or about 30% of the time. Sequencing had likely introduced a cluster of highly shared sequence variants as an artifact. Relative to the approximately 660-donor mean, N-insertions were reportedly fewer in an Asian-associated ancestry cluster in a later analysis.

A few counts support this clone. Its specificity is unknown. The germline V gene encodes CDR1 MNHEY and CDR2 SVGAGI. With 0 bases removed from V and 4 bases from J, the gap between germline ends came to 9 bases. This CDR3 is 14 amino acids long. In the PCR, 60 Vbeta and 13 Jbeta primers were used. Generated by immunoSEQ multiplex PCR, the TCRdb table keeps only in-frame clones and is missing some. The sample has fewer than 250,000 clones; roughly 80% are singletons. The chain employs TRBV6-5 and TRBJ1-2; the D is unclear. This receptor was taken from a girl aged 2-10 years in good health and CMV-seronegative. The sample comprised PBMCs. CDR3 nucleotides: TGTGCCAGCAGTTACTCGGCCATCCTCTATGGCTACACCTTC. This sequence encodes CASSYSAILYGYTF.